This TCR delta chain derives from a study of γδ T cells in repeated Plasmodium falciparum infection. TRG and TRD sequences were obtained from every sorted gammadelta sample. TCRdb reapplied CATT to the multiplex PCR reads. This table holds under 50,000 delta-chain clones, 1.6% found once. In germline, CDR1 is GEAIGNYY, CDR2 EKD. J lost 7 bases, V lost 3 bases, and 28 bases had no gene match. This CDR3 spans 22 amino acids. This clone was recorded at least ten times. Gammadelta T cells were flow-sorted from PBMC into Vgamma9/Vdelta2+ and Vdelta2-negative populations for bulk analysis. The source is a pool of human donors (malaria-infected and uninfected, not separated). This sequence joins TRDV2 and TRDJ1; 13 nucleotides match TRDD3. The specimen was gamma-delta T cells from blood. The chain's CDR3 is CACDPLDTGGYGGFTHEPKLIF. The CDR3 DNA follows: TGTGCCTGTGACCCCCTGGATACTGGGGGATACGGGGGATTTACCCATGAGCCTAAACTCATCTTT.